This T cell receptor beta chain appears in the sequencing data of a study of shared clonotypes between healthy human individuals. As concerns this clone: Its cognate antigen is unknown.

Terminally differentiated effector memory CD45RA+ cells were left out of the naive CD8 fraction, which was CD45RO-negative and positively selected for CCR7. Notes on the study in general: Naive CD4 clonotypes overlapped across several donors at approximately 4.5%. Clonotype sharing levels among donors were expected to vary with sequencing depth.

Each replicate PCR on the sorted subsets used roughly 210 ng DNA (approximately 27,000 T cell genomes). Some clones are missing from TCRdb's copy, which holds only in-frame ones; the method was immunoSEQ multiplex PCR. The sample has roughly 810,000 clones, roughly 96% seen once. The CDR3 covers 15 residues. The junction had 4 bases not matched to a gene; V was cut back by 3 bases and J by 2 bases. Germline assignment: CDR1 MNHEY and CDR2 SMNVEV (reference sequence). The chain recombines TRBV27 with TRBJ2-1, with 7 bases fitting TRBD2. Sequences were obtained from naive CD8+ T cells sorted from blood. This TCR was recovered from a man under 40 in good health. DNA for the CDR3: TGTGCCAGCAGTTTCGCGGGAGTCCCCTACAATGAGCAGTTCTTC. It encodes CASSFAGVPYNEQFF.